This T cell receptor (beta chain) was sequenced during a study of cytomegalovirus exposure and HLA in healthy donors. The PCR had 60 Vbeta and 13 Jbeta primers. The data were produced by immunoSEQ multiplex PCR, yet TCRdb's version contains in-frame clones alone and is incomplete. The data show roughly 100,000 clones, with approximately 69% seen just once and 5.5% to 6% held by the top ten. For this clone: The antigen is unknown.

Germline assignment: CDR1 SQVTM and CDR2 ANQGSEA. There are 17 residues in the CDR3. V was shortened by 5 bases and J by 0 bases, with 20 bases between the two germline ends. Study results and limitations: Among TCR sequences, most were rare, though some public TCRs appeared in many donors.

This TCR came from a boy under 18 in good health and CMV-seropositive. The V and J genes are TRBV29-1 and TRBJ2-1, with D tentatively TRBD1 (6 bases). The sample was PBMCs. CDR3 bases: TGCAGCGTTATGGGACACGGGCCCACTAGCTCCTACAATGAGCAGTTCTTC. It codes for CSVMGHGPTSSYNEQFF.